This T cell receptor (beta chain) came from a study of T cell clonality in common variable immunodeficiency. General study findings and limits: Compared with healthy controls, CVID subjects showed increased TCRbeta clonality, mostly in about a third.

Blood samples were heparinized, roughly 4.5 to 8.5 ml per donor. V shed 5 bases, J shed 8 bases, and the junction held 13 bases outside the gene matches. CDR1 and CDR2 (germline): PRHDT, FYEKMQ (reference sequence). CDR3 length equals 17 residues. Ten or more counts support this clone. Its target is not known. The CDR3 end lies 3 residues beyond the end of the read and is filled in from the germline J gene. Some clones are missing from TCRdb's copy, which holds only in-frame ones; the method was immunoSEQ multiplex PCR. Singletons are absent from the sample, which has some 38,000 clones. Source material: peripheral blood mononuclear cells. This receptor was identified in a person aged 18 to 69 in good health. The rearrangement joins TRBV13 to TRBJ1-6; 9 bases align to TRBD1. CDR3 sequence reads: CASSPTGGAFWDSPLHF. Incomplete CDR3 DNA: TGTGCCAGCAGCCCGACAGGGGGAGCTTTTTGGGATTCACCC. The whole variable domain, remainder taken from reference TRBV13 and TRBJ1-6, is AAGVIQSPRHLIKEKRETATLKCYPIPRHDTVYWYQQGPGQDPQFLISFYEKMQSDKGSIPDRFSAQQFSDYHSELNMSSLELGDSALYFCASSPTGGAFWDSPLHFGNGTRLTVT.